This entry lists 3 T cell receptor beta chains sequenced from one sample in a study of blood T cell repertoires in COVID-19 (dated by TCRdb to the early 2020s). Receptors were amplified or captured by the immunoSEQ multiplex PCR assay. In its TCRdb copy, this immuneACCESS table keeps in-frame sequences only and misses some clones. Where compared with another copy, unresolved V genes explain less than half of these, and the others have no known cause. For this sample the table gives 160,000 or so clones, of which about 85% were detected only once. In total, the top ten clones hold around 1% of the sample. Sequences were obtained from peripheral blood. These receptors came from a man in his forties with acute or convalescent COVID-19.

This clone came up once. The chain has TRBV29-1 and TRBJ2-7; the D is unclear. Trimming stripped 4 bases from V and 1 base from J, with 11 bases between. CDR3 size: 13 residues. Per germline, CDR1 SQVTM and CDR2 ANQGSEA. The CDR3 protein is CSVVFTPSYEQYF. In DNA, the CDR3 is TGCAGCGTTGTGTTCACACCTTCCTACGAGCAGTACTTC.

The genes are TRBV5-1 and TRBJ2-1, with TRBD2 identical over 11 bases. Per germline, CDR1 SGHRS and CDR2 YFSETQ. This CDR3 is built from 16 residues. Losses at the gene ends were 1 base for V and 8 bases for J; bases not matched to a gene: 8. The CDR3 region has the DNA TGCGCCAGCAGCTTGACTAGCGGGGGCTCCAGGGATGAGCAGTTCTTC. Amino acid sequence: CASSLTSGGSRDEQFF.

The chain couples TRBV9 to TRBJ1-1; D might be TRBD1 (5 bases). The CDR3 totals 14 residues. Trimming removed 4 bases from V and 0 bases from J, with 10 bases in between. Germline assignment: CDR1 SGDLS and CDR2 YYNGEE. The CDR3 spells CASSSGGVNTEAFF. The CDR3 coding sequence is TGTGCCAGCAGCTCCGGGGGGGTGAACACTGAAGCTTTCTTT.